This T cell receptor (beta chain) was identified during a study of cytomegalovirus exposure and HLA in healthy donors. Study overall: Inside one of the first data releases sat around 86 million unique TCRs taken from HLA-typed donors. The study's findings and limits: Rare TCR sequences dominated, though some public TCRs recurred in many donors. Within an earlier analysis, most TCR beta V segments proved productive either about 87% or about 30% of the time. Later work found most CMV-associated TCR beta chains apparently HLA-restricted.

The CDR3 sequence is 17 residues long. The V gene's germline CDR1 is PRHDT and CDR2 FYEKMQ (reference sequence). Trimming took 4 bases from V and 0 from J, leaving 16 bases between them. As for this clone: As yet, its antigen is unknown.

PCR used 60 Vbeta primers and 13 Jbeta primers. Clones were read by immunoSEQ multiplex PCR, and TCRdb kept only the in-frame ones, dropping some. The sample includes some 190,000 clones, almost 80% of them seen just once. The V call is TRBV13, the J call TRBJ2-4; maybe TRBD2 (6 bases). The origin of this receptor is a woman between 18 and 29 years old in good health and CMV-seronegative. The sample comprised PBMCs. CDR3 loop: CASSYTGSVIAKNIQYF. Here the CDR3 DNA reads TGTGCCAGCAGCTACACCGGGAGCGTGATAGCCAAAAACATTCAGTACTTC.